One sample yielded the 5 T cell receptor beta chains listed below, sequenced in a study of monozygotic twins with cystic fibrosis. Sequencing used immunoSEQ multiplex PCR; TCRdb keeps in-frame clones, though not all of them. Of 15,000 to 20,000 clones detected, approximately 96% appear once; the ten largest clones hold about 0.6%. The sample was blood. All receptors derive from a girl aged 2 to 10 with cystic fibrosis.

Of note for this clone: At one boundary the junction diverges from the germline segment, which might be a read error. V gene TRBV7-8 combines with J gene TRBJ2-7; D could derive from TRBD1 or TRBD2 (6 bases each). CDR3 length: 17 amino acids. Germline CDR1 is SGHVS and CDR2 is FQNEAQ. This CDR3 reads CASSLALLLQGTYEQYF. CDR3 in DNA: TGTGCCAGCAGCCTAGCGCTACTGTTACAGGGAACCTACGAGCAGTACTTC.

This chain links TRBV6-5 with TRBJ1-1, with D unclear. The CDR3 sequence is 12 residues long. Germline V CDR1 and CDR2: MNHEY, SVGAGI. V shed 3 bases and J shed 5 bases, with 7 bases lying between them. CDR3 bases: TGTGCCAGCAGTTATTCACGGACTGAAGCTTTCTTT. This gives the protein CASSYSRTEAFF.

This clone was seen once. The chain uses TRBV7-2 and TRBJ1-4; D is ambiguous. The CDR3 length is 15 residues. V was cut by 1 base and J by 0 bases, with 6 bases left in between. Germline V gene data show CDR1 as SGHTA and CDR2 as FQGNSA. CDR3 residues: CASSLDGATNEKLFF. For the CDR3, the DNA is TGTGCCAGCAGCTTAGACGGGGCAACTAATGAAAAACTGTTTTTT.

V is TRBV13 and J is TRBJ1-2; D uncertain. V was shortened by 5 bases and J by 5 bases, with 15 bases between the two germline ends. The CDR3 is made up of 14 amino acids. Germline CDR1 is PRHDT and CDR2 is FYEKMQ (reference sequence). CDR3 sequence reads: CASSPRIDRYGYTF. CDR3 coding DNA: TGTGCCAGCAGCCCCCGAATAGACCGATATGGCTACACCTTC.

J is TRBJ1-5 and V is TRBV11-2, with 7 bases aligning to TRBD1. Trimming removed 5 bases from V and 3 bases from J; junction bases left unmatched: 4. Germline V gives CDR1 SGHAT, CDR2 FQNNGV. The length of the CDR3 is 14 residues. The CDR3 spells CASSVDRDNQPQHF. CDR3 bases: TGTGCCAGCAGCGTTGACAGGGACAATCAGCCCCAGCATTTT. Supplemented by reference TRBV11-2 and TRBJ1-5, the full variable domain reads EAGVAQSPRYKIIEKRQSVAFWCNPISGHATLYWYQQILGQGPKLLIQFQNNGVVDDSQLPKDRFSAERLKGVDSTLKIQPAKLEDSAVYLCASSVDRDNQPQHFGDGTRLSIL.